Below, 29 T cell receptor beta chains from the same sample are listed, as sequenced in a study of cytomegalovirus exposure and HLA in healthy donors (dated by TCRdb to 2015 to 2018). Libraries were made using the immunoSEQ multiplex PCR assay. A mixture of 60 forward primers for TCR Vbeta segments and 13 reverse primers for TCR Jbeta segments was used in the multiplex PCR. Not all clones reach the TCRdb copy of this immuneACCESS table, which keeps in-frame sequences only. Checked studies attribute under half of the gap to unresolved V genes and leave the rest unexplained. For this sample the table gives 94,000 or so clones, of which just over 70% were detected only once. The ten largest clones represent approximately 9% of the sample. The sequenced material came from PBMCs. These receptor sequences come from a man aged 55 to 70 in good health and CMV-seronegative.

This clone showed up just a few times. The chain recombines TRBV11-2 with TRBJ2-7; D gene ambiguous. The germline CDR1 and CDR2 sequences are SGHAT and FQNNGV. The CDR3 sequence is 14 residues long. Trimming removed 0 bases at V and 2 bases at J, with 8 bases between. The CDR3 DNA sequence: TGTGCCAGCAGCTTAGAACGGAGTGCCTACGAGCAGTACTTC. It translates to CASSLERSAYEQYF.

V is TRBV7-2 and J is TRBJ2-3, with 7 bases lining up with TRBD2. CDR3 length: 14 residues. Germline values: CDR1 SGHTA, CDR2 FQGNSA. J gave up 2 bases and V 5 bases, and 4 bases lay outside the gene matches. The CDR3 is CASSPGGFTDTQYF. The CDR3 coding sequence is TGTGCCAGCAGCCCGGGGGGTTTCACAGATACGCAGTATTTT.

The chain carries TRBV2 and TRBJ1-6; D not resolved. V was trimmed by 5 bases and J by 7 bases, leaving 6 bases between them. This CDR3 has 12 amino acids. CDR1 and CDR2 (germline): SNHLY, FYNNEI. For the CDR3, the DNA is TGTGCCAGCAGTTACGGGAATTCACCCCTCCACTTT. It translates to CASSYGNSPLHF.

J is TRBJ1-3 and V is TRBV7-2; D is undetermined. The germline gives CDR1 SGHTA, CDR2 FQGNSA. The CDR3 extends over 12 amino acids. Trimming cost V 1 base and J 5 bases, with 3 bases left between them. For the CDR3, the DNA is TGTGCCAGCAGCTTAGTAAGAAACACCATATATTTT. Its protein is CASSLVRNTIYF.

V and J are TRBV29-1 and TRBJ1-1, with TRBD1 matching 8 bases. Germline CDR1 SQVTM, CDR2 ANQGSEA. The CDR3 totals 17 residues. V lost 2 bases and J lost 3; bases outside the gene matches: 14. The DNA for the CDR3 is TGCAGCGTTGAACTACAGGGGGTAGGAATGGTCGACACTGAAGCTTTCTTT. Amino acid sequence: CSVELQGVGMVDTEAFF.

The rearrangement joins TRBV7-2 to TRBJ2-1; the match to TRBD1 covers 8 bases. Trimming at V came to 5 bases and at J to 2 bases, leaving 5 bases not matched to a gene. The germline V gene has CDR1 SGHTA and CDR2 FQGNSA. This CDR3 is 15 amino acids long. The CDR3 DNA reads as TGTGCCAGCAGCCCTGGGACAGGAGCCTACAATGAGCAGTTCTTC. This gives the protein CASSPGTGAYNEQFF.

This clone has more than one count but fewer than ten. The chain employs TRBV15 and TRBJ2-7; tentatively, D is TRBD1 (6 bases). The CDR3 is 17 residues long. CDR1 is LNHNV, CDR2 YYDKDF, per germline (reference sequence). Trimming took off 0 bases at V and 6 bases at J, with 21 bases between the two ends. The CDR3 bases are TGTGCCACCAGCAGAGATCATGACAGGACACTGCTAAGCGAGCAGTACTTC. This sequence encodes CATSRDHDRTLLSEQYF.

This chain uses TRBV11-2 with TRBJ1-4; D is possibly TRBD1 (5 bases). CDR1 is SGHAT, CDR2 FQNNGV, per germline. The length of the CDR3 is 15 residues. Trimming cost V 3 bases and J 8 bases, with 16 bases left between them. DNA for the CDR3: TGTGCCAGCAGCTTCAATCTAGGGGAAGGGGAAAAACTGTTTTTT. Its protein product is CASSFNLGEGEKLFF.

This clone was observed a single time. This rearrangement joins TRBV4-2 to TRBJ2-1; D may be TRBD2 (7 bases). Germline loops: CDR1 LGHNA, CDR2 YNFKEQ. Trimming took off 0 bases at V and 3 bases at J, with 15 bases between the two ends. This CDR3 comprises 17 residues. CDR3 bases: TGTGCCAGCAGCCAAGAATTAAGGGGGAGGGGCTACAATGAGCAGTTCTTC. Its protein is CASSQELRGRGYNEQFF.

This clone showed up just once. The chain combines TRBV7-2 with TRBJ2-5; 7 nucleotides align to TRBD1. The J segment lost 1 base and the V segment lost 5 bases, leaving 10 bases of the junction unmatched. This CDR3 contains 16 residues. In germline, CDR1 is SGHTA, CDR2 FQGNSA. The CDR3 protein is CASSLQSRDSQETQYF. The DNA of the CDR3 is TGTGCCAGCAGCCTCCAGTCTAGGGACAGCCAAGAGACCCAGTACTTC.

CDR3 DNA: TGCGCCAGCAGTGACGGAGAAGGAGAGACCCAGTACTTC. This codes for CASSDGEGETQYF. The gene calls are TRBV10-1 and TRBJ2-5; D remains ambiguous. Trimming removed 3 bases from V and 4 bases from J, with 9 bases in between. The CDR3 is made up of 13 amino acids. Per germline, CDR1 WNHNN and CDR2 SYGVQD (reference sequence).

The V call is TRBV2, the J call TRBJ1-5, with TRBD1 identical over 7 bases. Germline V gene lookup returns CDR1 SNHLY and CDR2 FYNNEI. V dropped 1 base and J dropped 2; count of bases not matched to a gene: 8. The CDR3 totals 17 residues. CDR3 in DNA: TGTGCCAGCAGTGAAGAAAACCCAGGGGGTGGCAATCAGCCCCAGCATTTT. It is translated as CASSEENPGGGNQPQHF.

The V call is TRBV6-1, the J call TRBJ2-5; TRBD2 agrees at 8 bases. This CDR3 contains 12 residues. Germline-derived CDR1 and CDR2 are MNHNS and SASEGT. J gave up 5 bases and V 8 bases, and 4 bases lay outside the gene matches. This CDR3 is CASRAGGETQYF. The CDR3 bases are TGTGCCAGCCGGGCGGGGGGCGAGACCCAGTACTTC.

J is TRBJ1-2 and V is TRBV7-8; 9 bases are shared with TRBD1. The CDR3 is 15 amino acids. V was pared by 2 bases and J by 8 bases, with 9 bases of the junction left unmatched. Germline V gene sequence: CDR1 SGHVS, CDR2 FQNEAQ. For the CDR3, the DNA is TGTGCCAGCAGCTTATCTACGGGACAGGGAGGGGGCTACACCTTC. Encoded protein: CASSLSTGQGGGYTF.

The chain recombines TRBV7-8 with TRBJ2-5, with 8 positions matching TRBD2. With 4 bases clipped from V and 1 base from J, the junction kept 8 bases outside the gene matches. This CDR3 region has 16 residues. Germline V gives CDR1 SGHVS, CDR2 FQNEAQ. The CDR3 here is CASSSLGREVQETQYF. CDR3 bases: TGTGCCAGCAGCTCCCTCGGGCGGGAGGTCCAAGAGACCCAGTACTTC. Looking up the rest from reference TRBV7-8 and TRBJ2-5 gives the full variable domain: GAGVSQSPRYKVAKRGQDVALRCDPISGHVSLFWYQQALGQGPEFLTYFQNEAQLDKSGLPSDRFFAERPEGSVSTLKIQRTQQEDSAVYLCASSSLGREVQETQYFGPGTRLLVL.

This clone is categorized as medium-sized. The rearrangement links TRBV4-3 to TRBJ2-3; 15 positions match TRBD2. J lost 3 bases, V lost 2 bases, and 3 bases had no gene match. This CDR3 has 17 residues. Per the germline V gene, CDR1 is LGHNA and CDR2 is YSLEER. CDR3 in amino acids: CASSQRTSGGGTDTQYF. CDR3 bases: TGCGCCAGCAGCCAAAGGACTAGCGGGGGGGGGACAGATACGCAGTATTTT.

This clone was counted a few times. V gene TRBV19 combines with J gene TRBJ2-1; tentative D call: TRBD2 (5 bases). V was trimmed by 9 bases and J by 9 bases, leaving 21 bases between them. CDR3 length: 14 amino acids. Germline CDR1 LNHDA, CDR2 SQIVND (reference sequence). This CDR3 is CASTGPLDRGEQFF. CDR3 DNA: TGTGCCAGCACCGGGCCACTAGATCGGGGTGAGCAGTTCTTC. The full variable domain, its missing parts supplied by reference TRBV19 and TRBJ2-1, is DGGITQSPKYLFRKEGQNVTLSCEQNLNHDAMYWYRQDPGQGLRLIYYSQIVNDFQKGDIAEGYSVSREKKESFPLTVTSAQKNPTAFYLCASTGPLDRGEQFFGPGTRLTVL.

The rearrangement links TRBV28 to TRBJ2-7, with TRBD1 as a possible D gene (6 bases). The germline gives CDR1 MDHEN, CDR2 SYDVKM. The germline V and J ends were trimmed by 5 bases and 2 bases, with 10 bases remaining between them. This CDR3 has 13 amino acids. The CDR3 loop reads CASSRDTTYEQYF. In DNA form, the CDR3 reads TGTGCCAGCAGTCGGGACACCACCTACGAGCAGTACTTC. Full variable domain (remainder filled in from reference TRBV28 and TRBJ2-7): DVKVTQSSRYLVKRTGEKVFLECVQDMDHENMFWYRQDPGLGLRLIYFSYDVKMKEKGDIPEGYSVSREKKERFSLILESASTNQTSMYLCASSRDTTYEQYFGPGTRLTVT.

The chain combines TRBV18 with TRBJ2-2, with 8 bases fitting TRBD1. The ends lost 4 bases at V and 1 base at J; junction bases unmatched: 5. CDR1 KGHSH and CDR2 LQKENI come from the germline V gene. This CDR3 has 16 residues. The CDR3 DNA reads TGTGCCAGCTCACTACGGACAGGGAGGAACACCGGGGAGCTGTTTTTT. Translated, it gives CASSLRTGRNTGELFF.

This chain links TRBV30 with TRBJ1-1; D unclear. Germline CDR1 reads GTSNPN; CDR2 reads SVGIG (reference sequence). Trimming removed 1 base at V and 4 bases at J, with 7 bases between. The CDR3 spans 12 residues. CDR3 sequence: CAWSGSSTEAFF. CDR3 in DNA: TGTGCCTGGAGTGGTTCCTCCACTGAAGCTTTCTTT.

The rearrangement joins TRBV28 to TRBJ2-1; 9 bases match TRBD2. This CDR3 has 16 residues. Germline V CDR1 and CDR2: MDHEN, SYDVKM. V gave up 4 bases and J gave up 0 bases; unmatched junction bases: 4. The CDR3 bases are TGTGCCAGCAGTTCCTTTAGCGGGAGCTCCTACAATGAGCAGTTCTTC. This codes for CASSSFSGSSYNEQFF.

The rearrangement links TRBV5-4 to TRBJ2-5; D ambiguous. The V end lost 4 bases, the J end lost 5 bases, and 12 bases lay between the germline ends. Per germline, CDR1 SGHNT and CDR2 YYREEE (reference sequence). The CDR3 is 13 residues long. The CDR3 DNA sequence: TGTGCCAGCAGCCGGCAGAACGGGGAGACCCAGTACTTC. This translates into CASSRQNGETQYF.

The chain uses TRBV30 and TRBJ2-5; possibly TRBD2 for D (5 bases). Germline CDR1 is GTSNPN and CDR2 is SVGIG (reference sequence). The CDR3 length is 13 residues. Trimming stripped 1 base from V and 2 bases from J, with 8 bases between. CDR3 in DNA: TGTGCCTGGAGTGCCGGGGTACAAGAGACCCAGTACTTC. Protein sequence: CAWSAGVQETQYF.

The chain joins TRBV6-4 to TRBJ2-2; 9 nucleotides align to TRBD2. This CDR3 region has 15 residues. The V segment lost 5 bases and the J segment 6 bases; nucleotides outside the gene matches: 7. CDR1 MRHNA and CDR2 SNTAGT come from the germline V gene. Here the CDR3 reads CASSFLAGAPGELFF. The CDR3 region has the DNA TGTGCCAGCAGTTTCTTAGCGGGGGCTCCCGGGGAGCTGTTTTTT.

The V and J genes are TRBV6-1 and TRBJ1-4; D is undetermined. The CDR3 covers 14 residues. The germline V and J ends were trimmed by 1 base and 8 bases, with 11 bases remaining between them. Per the germline V gene, CDR1 is MNHNS and CDR2 is SASEGT. The DNA of the CDR3 is TGTGCCAGCAGTGAAGGGTTCCGTCAGGAAAAACTGTTTTTT. Protein: CASSEGFRQEKLFF.

The V gene is TRBV28, the J gene TRBJ2-5, with D tentatively TRBD2 (6 bases). Trimming pared 2 bases from V and 4 bases from J, leaving 8 bases between. The germline V gene encodes CDR1 MDHEN and CDR2 SYDVKM. The CDR3 loop spans 13 amino acids. The CDR3 reads CASSLQGLETQYF. CDR3 coding DNA: TGTGCCAGCAGTTTACAGGGACTAGAGACCCAGTACTTC.

This clone was counted once. This chain joins TRBV2 and TRBJ2-1, with 13 positions matching TRBD2. V lost 5 bases and J lost 9; bases outside the gene matches: 7. Germline V gives CDR1 SNHLY, CDR2 FYNNEI. CDR3 length: 15 amino acids. The DNA for the CDR3 is TGTGCCAGCAGTTACCGACTAGCGGGAGGCGGTGAGCAGTTCTTC. Translating gives CASSYRLAGGGEQFF.

The V gene is TRBV4-1, the J gene TRBJ2-5, with TRBD2 as a possible D gene (5 bases). The DNA end is a closer match to TRBJ2-7, so the J assignment may be wrong. The CDR3 contains 13 residues. Germline CDR1 reads MGHRA; CDR2 reads YSYEKL. The CDR3, as DNA: TGCGCCAGCAGCATCCCTGGAGGTTACGAGCAGTACTTC. This codes for CASSIPGGYEQYF.

J is TRBJ2-7 and V is TRBV5-1, with D tentatively TRBD1 (5 bases). Trimming removed 3 bases from V and 0 bases from J, with 13 bases in between. There are 15 residues in the CDR3. Germline V gene sequence: CDR1 SGHRS, CDR2 YFSETQ. The CDR3 region is CASSSDSPSSYEQYF. The CDR3 nucleotides are TGCGCCAGCAGCTCAGACAGCCCGAGCTCCTACGAGCAGTACTTC.